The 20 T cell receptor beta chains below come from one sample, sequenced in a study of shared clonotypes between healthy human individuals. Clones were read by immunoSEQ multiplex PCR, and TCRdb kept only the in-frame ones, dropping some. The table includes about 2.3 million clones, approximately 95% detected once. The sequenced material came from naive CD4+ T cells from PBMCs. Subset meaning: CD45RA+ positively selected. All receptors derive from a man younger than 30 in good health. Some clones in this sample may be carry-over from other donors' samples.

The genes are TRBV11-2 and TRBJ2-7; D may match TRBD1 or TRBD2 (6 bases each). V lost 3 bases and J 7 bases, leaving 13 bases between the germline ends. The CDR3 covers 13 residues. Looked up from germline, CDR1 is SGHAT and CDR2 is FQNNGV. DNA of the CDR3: TGTGCCAGCAGCTTGGGCCAGGGGAGGGAGCAGTACTTC. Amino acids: CASSLGQGREQYF.

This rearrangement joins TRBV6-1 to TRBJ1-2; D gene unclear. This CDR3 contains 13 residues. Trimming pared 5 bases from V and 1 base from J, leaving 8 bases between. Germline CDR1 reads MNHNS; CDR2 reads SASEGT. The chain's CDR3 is CASSLEGNYGYTF. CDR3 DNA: TGTGCCAGCAGTCTTGAGGGTAACTATGGCTACACCTTC.

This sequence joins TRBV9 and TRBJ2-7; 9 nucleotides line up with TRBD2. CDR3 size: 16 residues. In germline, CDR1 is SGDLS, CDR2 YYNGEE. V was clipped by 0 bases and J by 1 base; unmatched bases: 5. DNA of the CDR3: TGTGCCAGCAGCGTAGATAGCGGGAGTAGATCCTACGAGCAGTACTTC. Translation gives CASSVDSGSRSYEQYF.

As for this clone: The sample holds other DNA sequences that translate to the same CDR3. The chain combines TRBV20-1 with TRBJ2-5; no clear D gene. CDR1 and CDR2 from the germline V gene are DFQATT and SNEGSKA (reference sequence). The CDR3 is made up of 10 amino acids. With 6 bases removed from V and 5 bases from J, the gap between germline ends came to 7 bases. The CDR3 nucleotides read TGCAGTGCCCCGAGGGAGACCCAGTACTTC. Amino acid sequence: CSAPRETQYF.

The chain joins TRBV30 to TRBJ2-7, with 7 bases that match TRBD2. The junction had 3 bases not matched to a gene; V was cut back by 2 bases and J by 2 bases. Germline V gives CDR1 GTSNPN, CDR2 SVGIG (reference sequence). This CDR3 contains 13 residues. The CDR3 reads CAWSSGITYEQYF. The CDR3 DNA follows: TGTGCCTGGAGTAGCGGGATCACCTACGAGCAGTACTTC.

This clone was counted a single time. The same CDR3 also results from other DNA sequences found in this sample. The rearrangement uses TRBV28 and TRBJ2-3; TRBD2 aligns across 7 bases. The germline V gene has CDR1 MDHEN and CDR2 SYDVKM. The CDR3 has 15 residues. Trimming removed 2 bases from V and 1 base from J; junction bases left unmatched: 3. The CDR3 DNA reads TGTGCCAGCAGTTTAGGCGGGAGTGGCACAGATACGCAGTATTTT. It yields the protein CASSLGGSGTDTQYF.

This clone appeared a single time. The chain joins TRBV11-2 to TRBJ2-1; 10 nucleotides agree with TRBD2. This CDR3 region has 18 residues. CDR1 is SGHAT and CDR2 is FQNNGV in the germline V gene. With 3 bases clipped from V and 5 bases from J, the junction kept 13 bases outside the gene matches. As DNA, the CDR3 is TGTGCCAGCAGCTTTCGTACTATTGGGACTAGCGCAAACAATGAGCAGTTCTTC. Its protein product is CASSFRTIGTSANNEQFF.

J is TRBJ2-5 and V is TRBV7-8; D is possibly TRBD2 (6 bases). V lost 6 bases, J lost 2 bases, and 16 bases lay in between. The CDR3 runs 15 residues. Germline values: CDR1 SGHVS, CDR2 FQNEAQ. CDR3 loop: CASRPFSGGQETQYF. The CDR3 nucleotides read TGTGCCAGCAGGCCTTTTAGTGGGGGGCAAGAGACCCAGTACTTC. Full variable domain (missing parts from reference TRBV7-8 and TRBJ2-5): GAGVSQSPRYKVAKRGQDVALRCDPISGHVSLFWYQQALGQGPEFLTYFQNEAQLDKSGLPSDRFFAERPEGSVSTLKIQRTQQEDSAVYLCASRPFSGGQETQYFGPGTRLLVL.

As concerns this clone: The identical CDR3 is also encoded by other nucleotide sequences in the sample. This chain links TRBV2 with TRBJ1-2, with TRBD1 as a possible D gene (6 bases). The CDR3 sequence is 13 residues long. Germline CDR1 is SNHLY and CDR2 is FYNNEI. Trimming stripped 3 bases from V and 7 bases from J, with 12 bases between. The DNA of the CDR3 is TGTGCCAGCAGTGAGGCAGGGGTTGGTGGCTACACCTTC. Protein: CASSEAGVGGYTF. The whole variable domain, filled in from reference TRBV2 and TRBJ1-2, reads EPEVTQTPSHQVTQMGQEVILRCVPISNHLYFYWYRQILGQKVEFLVSFYNNEISEKSEIFDDQFSVERPDGSNFTLKIRSTKLEDSAMYFCASSEAGVGGYTFGSGTRLTVV.

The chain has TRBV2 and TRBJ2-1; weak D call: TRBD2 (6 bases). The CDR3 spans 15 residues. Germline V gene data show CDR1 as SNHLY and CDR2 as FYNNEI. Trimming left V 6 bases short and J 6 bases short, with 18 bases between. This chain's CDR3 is CASSLTSTGVNEQFF. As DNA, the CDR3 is TGTGCCAGCAGCCTCACTAGCACTGGTGTCAATGAGCAGTTCTTC. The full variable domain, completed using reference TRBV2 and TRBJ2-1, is EPEVTQTPSHQVTQMGQEVILRCVPISNHLYFYWYRQILGQKVEFLVSFYNNEISEKSEIFDDQFSVERPDGSNFTLKIRSTKLEDSAMYFCASSLTSTGVNEQFFGPGTRLTVL.

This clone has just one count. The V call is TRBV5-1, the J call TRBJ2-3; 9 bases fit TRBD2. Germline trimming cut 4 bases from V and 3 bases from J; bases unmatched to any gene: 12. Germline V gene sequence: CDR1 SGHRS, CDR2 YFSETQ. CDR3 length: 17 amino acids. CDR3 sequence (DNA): TGCGCCAGCAGCCCGCGGGATCGCGGGAGGGGTACAGATACGCAGTATTTT. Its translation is CASSPRDRGRGTDTQYF.

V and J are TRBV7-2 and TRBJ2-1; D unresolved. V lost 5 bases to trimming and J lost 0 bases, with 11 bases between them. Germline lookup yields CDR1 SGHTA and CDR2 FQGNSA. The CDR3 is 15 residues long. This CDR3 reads CASSPSHYSYNEQFF. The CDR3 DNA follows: TGTGCCAGCAGCCCCAGCCACTACTCCTACAATGAGCAGTTCTTC.

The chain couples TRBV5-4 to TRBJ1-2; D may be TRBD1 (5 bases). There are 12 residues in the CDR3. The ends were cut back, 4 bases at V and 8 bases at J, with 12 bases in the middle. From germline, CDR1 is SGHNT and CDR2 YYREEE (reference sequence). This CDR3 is CASSALDRGYTF. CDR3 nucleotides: TGTGCCAGCAGCGCGCTAGACAGAGGCTACACCTTC.

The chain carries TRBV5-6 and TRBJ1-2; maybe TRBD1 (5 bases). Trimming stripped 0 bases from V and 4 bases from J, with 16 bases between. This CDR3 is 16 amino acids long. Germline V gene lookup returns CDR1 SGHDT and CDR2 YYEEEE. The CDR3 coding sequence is TGTGCCAGCAGCTTGGATCGTGCAGGAGGGGTCTATGGCTACACCTTC. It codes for CASSLDRAGGVYGYTF.

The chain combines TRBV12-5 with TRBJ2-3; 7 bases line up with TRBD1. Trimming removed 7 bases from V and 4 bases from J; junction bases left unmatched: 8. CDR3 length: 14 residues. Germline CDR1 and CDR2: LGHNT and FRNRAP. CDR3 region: CASALTGKADTQYF. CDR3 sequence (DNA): TGTGCTAGTGCCCTGACAGGGAAGGCAGATACGCAGTATTTT.

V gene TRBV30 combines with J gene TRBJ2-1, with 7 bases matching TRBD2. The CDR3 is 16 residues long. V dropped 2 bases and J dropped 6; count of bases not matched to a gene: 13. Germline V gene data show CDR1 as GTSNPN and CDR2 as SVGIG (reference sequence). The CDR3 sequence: CAWSLLWRGKSNEQFF. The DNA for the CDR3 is TGTGCCTGGAGTCTCTTGTGGCGGGGGAAAAGCAATGAGCAGTTCTTC.

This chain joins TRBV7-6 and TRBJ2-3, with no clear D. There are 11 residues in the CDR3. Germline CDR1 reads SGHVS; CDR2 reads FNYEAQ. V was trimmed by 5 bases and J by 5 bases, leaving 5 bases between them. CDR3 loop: CASSRRDTQYF. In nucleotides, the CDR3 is TGTGCCAGCAGCCGGAGAGATACGCAGTATTTT.

The chain's CDR3 is CASSLGGLAGAREQYF. As DNA, the CDR3 is TGTGCCAGCAGCTTAGGGGGACTAGCGGGAGCTCGTGAGCAGTACTTC. This rearrangement joins TRBV5-4 to TRBJ2-7; TRBD2 agrees at 14 bases. Germline CDR1 SGHNT, CDR2 YYREEE (reference sequence). The CDR3 is 16 amino acids. V shed 2 bases, J shed 7 bases, and the junction held 8 bases outside the gene matches.

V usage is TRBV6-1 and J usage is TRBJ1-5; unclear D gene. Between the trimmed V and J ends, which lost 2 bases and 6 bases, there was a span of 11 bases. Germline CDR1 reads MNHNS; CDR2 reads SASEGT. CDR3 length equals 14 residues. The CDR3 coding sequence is TGTGCCAGCAGTGAATCCCCAACCCCTCAGCCCCAGCATTTT. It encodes CASSESPTPQPQHF.

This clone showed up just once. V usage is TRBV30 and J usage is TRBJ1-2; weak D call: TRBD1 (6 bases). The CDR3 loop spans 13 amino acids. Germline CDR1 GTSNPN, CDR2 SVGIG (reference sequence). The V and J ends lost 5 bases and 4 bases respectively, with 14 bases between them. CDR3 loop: CAWFNRVGYGYTF. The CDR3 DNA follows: TGTGCCTGGTTTAACAGGGTCGGCTATGGCTACACCTTC.